This TCR beta chain was sequenced in a study of shared clonotypes between healthy human individuals. A word on this clone: Its specificity is unknown. At the DNA level, this CDR3 is encoded by other sequences in the same sample as well.

Trimming at V came to 4 bases and at J to 2 bases, leaving 3 bases not matched to a gene. CDR3 length: 14 amino acids. The germline V gene encodes CDR1 SGHAT and CDR2 FQNNGV. Notes on the study in general: Across subsets, estimated richness was generally greater for naive than for memory populations.

The repertoire was sequenced with immunoSEQ multiplex PCR; TCRdb's copy has only in-frame clones and lacks some. The top ten clones hold about 0.13% of a sample with millions of clones, around nine tenths of them seen once. Sequencing was performed on naive CD4+ T cells sorted from blood. Subset specified: CD45RA+ positively selected. The chain links TRBV11-2 to TRBJ1-2, with TRBD1 matching 8 bases. The sequence was obtained from a man in his late teens or twenties in good health. CDR3 nucleotide sequence: TGTGCCAGCAGCTCAGGACAGGGCAACTATGGCTACACCTTC. Translation gives CASSSGQGNYGYTF.